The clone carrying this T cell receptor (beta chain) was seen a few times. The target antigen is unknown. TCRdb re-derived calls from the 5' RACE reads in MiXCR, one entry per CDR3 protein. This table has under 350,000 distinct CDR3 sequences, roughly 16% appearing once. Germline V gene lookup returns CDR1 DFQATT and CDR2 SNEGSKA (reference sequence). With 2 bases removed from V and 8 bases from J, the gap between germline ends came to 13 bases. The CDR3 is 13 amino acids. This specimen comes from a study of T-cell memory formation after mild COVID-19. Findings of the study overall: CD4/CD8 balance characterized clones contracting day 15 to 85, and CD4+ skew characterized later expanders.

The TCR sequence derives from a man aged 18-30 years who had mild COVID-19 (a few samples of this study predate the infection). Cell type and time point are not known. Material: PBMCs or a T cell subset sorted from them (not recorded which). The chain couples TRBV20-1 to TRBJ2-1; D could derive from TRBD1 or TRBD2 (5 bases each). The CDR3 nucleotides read TGCAGTGCTAGACGGGGCCCCCGGGATGAGCAGTTCTTC. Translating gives CSARRGPRDEQFF.